The 11 T cell receptor beta chains reported below all come from one sample, sequenced in a study of blood T cell repertoires in COVID-19. The method was immunoSEQ multiplex PCR; TCRdb's version includes in-frame clones alone and lacks a portion of them. The sample lists about 250,000 clones, more than 80% seen once, with 2% to 2.5% in the top ten. The sequenced material came from PBMCs or T cells enriched from blood (not recorded which). The receptor source for this set is a woman younger than 35 who had recovered from COVID-19.

The rearrangement joins TRBV6-5 to TRBJ2-1; D possibly corresponds to TRBD1 (5 bases). CDR1 is MNHEY, CDR2 SVGAGI, per germline. The CDR3 loop spans 14 amino acids. V was pared by 7 bases and J by 3 bases, with 13 bases between. CDR3 DNA sequence: TGTGCCAGCAAGAGACAGTCGTACTACAATGAGCAGTTCTTC. Protein sequence: CASKRQSYYNEQFF.

The chain combines TRBV6-5 with TRBJ1-4; a possible D gene is TRBD1 (6 bases). Germline V CDR1 and CDR2: MNHEY, SVGAGI. This CDR3 is built from 15 residues. Trimming stripped 7 bases from V and 4 bases from J, with 16 bases between. The CDR3 here is CASNLGHSINEKLFF. The CDR3, as DNA: TGTGCCAGCAACTTGGGACACTCGATTAATGAAAAACTGTTTTTT.

V gene TRBV27 combines with J gene TRBJ2-7, with D uncertain. CDR1 MNHEY and CDR2 SMNVEV come from the germline V gene (reference sequence). The CDR3 runs 15 residues. Deletions cut 5 bases from V and 3 bases from J, with 17 bases between. CDR3 in amino acids: CASSQLRVRYYEQYF. The CDR3 DNA is TGTGCCAGCAGTCAACTTCGGGTCAGATACTACGAGCAGTACTTC.

The rearrangement links TRBV4-1 to TRBJ1-1; 7 bases line up with TRBD1. This CDR3 spans 16 amino acids. J lost 2 bases, V lost 5 bases, and 11 bases had no gene match. CDR1 MGHRA and CDR2 YSYEKL come from the germline V gene. The CDR3 protein is CASSEFLGTANTEAFF. DNA for the CDR3: TGCGCCAGCAGCGAATTCCTTGGGACAGCTAACACTGAAGCTTTCTTT.

This clone was recorded only once. This chain links TRBV30 with TRBJ1-2; D not certain. V gave up 5 bases and J gave up 1 base, with 14 bases separating them. The CDR3 is 14 amino acids. Germline V gene data show CDR1 as GTSNPN and CDR2 as SVGIG (reference sequence). The chain's CDR3 is CAWSNPQLNYGYTF. As DNA, the CDR3 is TGTGCCTGGTCCAATCCACAGCTTAACTATGGCTACACCTTC.

The chain carries TRBV12-5 and TRBJ2-7; 7 bases match TRBD1. The CDR3 length is 15 residues. The germline gives CDR1 LGHNT, CDR2 FRNRAP. V shed 7 bases and J 3 bases; nucleotides not matched to a gene: 12. CDR3 nucleotide sequence: TGTGCTAGTGCCCTTTCCGGGACAGCATACTACGAGCAGTACTTC. Its protein is CASALSGTAYYEQYF.

V is TRBV18 and J is TRBJ2-2, with 12 bases identical to TRBD2. CDR1 is KGHSH and CDR2 is LQKENI in the germline V gene. The CDR3 is 16 residues long. The V and J ends lost 8 bases and 0 bases, in that order; junction bases with no gene match: 4. CDR3 residues: CASTTSGGSNTGELFF. The CDR3 DNA reads as TGTGCCAGCACCACTAGCGGGGGGTCGAACACCGGGGAGCTGTTTTTT.

The genes are TRBV5-8 and TRBJ1-1; D perhaps matches TRBD1 (6 bases). The CDR3 is made up of 15 amino acids. The V end was cut by 6 bases, the J end by 0 bases, with 15 bases between. Germline loops: CDR1 SGHTS, CDR2 YDEGEE. CDR3 region: CASNIGGAMNTEAFF. The CDR3 bases are TGTGCCAGCAACATTGGGGGGGCTATGAACACTGAAGCTTTCTTT.

The chain employs TRBV10-3 and TRBJ1-2, with D tentatively TRBD1 (6 bases). This CDR3 contains 16 residues. Germline loops: CDR1 ENHRY, CDR2 SYGVKD. V lost 0 bases to trimming and J lost 4 bases, with 15 bases between them. The CDR3 nucleotides are TGTGCCATCAGTGAGTCAAAGGCAGGGGTCCCCTATGGCTACACCTTC. This encodes CAISESKAGVPYGYTF.

This clone was counted a few times. The chain combines TRBV19 with TRBJ2-6, with TRBD1 matching 7 bases. Germline CDR1 LNHDA, CDR2 SQIVND (reference sequence). CDR3 length: 17 residues. Trimming cost V 4 bases and J 0 bases; bases outside gene matches: 6. The CDR3 DNA follows: TGTGCCAGTAGTAAGGGACAGCGTGCCTCTGGGGCCAACGTCCTGACTTTC. Its translation: CASSKGQRASGANVLTF.

The genes are TRBV28 and TRBJ1-1; D uncertain. The germline V gene encodes CDR1 MDHEN and CDR2 SYDVKM. The CDR3 runs 13 residues. V lost 6 bases to trimming and J lost 1 base, with 9 bases between them. CDR3 in DNA: TGTGCCAGCAGGCCAACTGAGAACACTGAAGCTTTCTTT. Protein product: CASRPTENTEAFF.